Following are 14 T cell receptor beta chains from one sample sequenced in a study of cytomegalovirus exposure and HLA in healthy donors. Primers included in the PCR were 60 Vbeta and 13 Jbeta primers. TCRdb keeps only in-frame clones here, not all; method: immunoSEQ multiplex PCR. Of tens of thousands of clones detected, approximately 60% appear once; the ten largest clones hold roughly 5.5%. Sequencing was performed on PBMCs. These receptors were taken from a boy between 5 and 17 years old in good health and CMV-seropositive.

The chain links TRBV5-4 to TRBJ2-5; 7 positions match TRBD1. The DNA end lines up better with TRBJ2-7; the J call may be wrong. CDR1 is SGHNT, CDR2 YYREEE, per germline (reference sequence). The CDR3 has 14 residues. The CDR3 spells CASSFGQDQYEQYF. The CDR3, as DNA: TGTGCCAGCAGCTTTGGACAGGACCAATACGAGCAGTACTTC.

This clone was seen a few times. The rearrangement uses TRBV6-6 and TRBJ1-2, with 10 bases matching TRBD1. The CDR3 covers 15 residues. CDR1 MNHNY and CDR2 SVGAGI come from the germline V gene (reference sequence). The ends lost 2 bases at V and 2 bases at J; junction bases unmatched: 2. The CDR3 protein is CASSYEGQGNYGYTF. The DNA for the CDR3 is TGTGCCAGCAGTTACGAGGGACAGGGGAACTATGGCTACACCTTC.

A few counts support this clone. The J gene is TRBJ2-1, the V gene TRBV11-1; TRBD2 is a possible D gene (7 bases). Trimming took 7 bases from V and 9 from J, leaving 16 bases between them. The CDR3 is 13 residues long. Germline V lookup: CDR1 SGHAT, CDR2 FQDESV (reference sequence). CDR3 DNA: TGTGCCAGCACTGACCCGGGGGGCAGTGAGCAGTTCTTC. Translation gives CASTDPGGSEQFF.

In regard to this clone: One end of the junction varies from germline; a read error may be responsible. The chain recombines TRBV4-2 with TRBJ1-2; 7 nucleotides align to TRBD1. CDR1 is LGHNA, CDR2 YNFKEQ, per germline. The CDR3 covers 13 residues. CDR3 sequence reads: CASSQTGWGGYPF. The CDR3 DNA reads as TGTGCCAGCAGCCAGACAGGGTGGGGTGGCTACCCCTTC.

This rearrangement joins TRBV30 to TRBJ2-3, with 7 bases lining up with TRBD1. V shed 3 bases, J shed 1 base, and the junction held 4 bases outside the gene matches. The germline gives CDR1 GTSNPN, CDR2 SVGIG (reference sequence). CDR3 length equals 14 residues. Here the CDR3 reads CAWSTGQGTDTQYF. In DNA, the CDR3 is TGTGCCTGGAGCACAGGACAGGGCACAGATACGCAGTATTTT.

The chain combines TRBV14 with TRBJ2-1, with 9 bases that match TRBD1. V gave up 3 bases and J gave up 0 bases; unmatched junction bases: 0. This CDR3 region has 15 residues. The germline gives CDR1 SGHDN, CDR2 FVKESK. The DNA of the CDR3 is TGTGCCAGCAGCCAGGGACAGGGCTCCTACAATGAGCAGTTCTTC. This gives the protein CASSQGQGSYNEQFF. Full variable domain (rest looked up from reference TRBV14 and TRBJ2-1): EAGVTQFPSHSVIEKGQTVTLRCDPISGHDNLYWYRRVMGKEIKFLLHFVKESKQDESGMPNNRFLAERTGGTYSTLKVQPAELEDSGVYFCASSQGQGSYNEQFFGPGTRLTVL.

V usage is TRBV30 and J usage is TRBJ2-4, with D possibly matching TRBD1 (6 bases). V gave up 5 bases and J gave up 0 bases, with 14 bases separating them. Germline V gene sequence: CDR1 GTSNPN, CDR2 SVGIG (reference sequence). The CDR3 has 15 amino acids. This CDR3 is CAWLQGSGAKNIQYF. The CDR3 region has the DNA TGTGCCTGGCTACAGGGAAGTGGAGCCAAAAACATTCAGTACTTC.

This clone was seen a handful of times. The chain recombines TRBV6-1 with TRBJ1-5; D gene ambiguous. V shed 6 bases and J shed 1 base, with 4 bases lying between them. Germline V gene data show CDR1 as MNHNS and CDR2 as SASEGT. CDR3 length equals 12 residues. In DNA form, the CDR3 reads TGTGCCAGCAGAGAGAGCAATCAGCCCCAGCATTTT. Its protein is CASRESNQPQHF.

The chain has TRBV13 and TRBJ1-2; D is possibly TRBD1 (5 bases). This CDR3 comprises 14 residues. V lost 1 base, J lost 4 bases, and 10 bases lay in between. From germline, CDR1 is PRHDT and CDR2 FYEKMQ (reference sequence). The chain's CDR3 is CASSLDRGFYGYTF. Written as DNA, the CDR3 is TGTGCCAGCAGCTTAGACCGGGGGTTCTATGGCTACACCTTC. The full variable domain, with the rest looked up from reference TRBV13 and TRBJ1-2, is AAGVIQSPRHLIKEKRETATLKCYPIPRHDTVYWYQQGPGQDPQFLISFYEKMQSDKGSIPDRFSAQQFSDYHSELNMSSLELGDSALYFCASSLDRGFYGYTFGSGTRLTVV.

This clone came up a few times. This rearrangement joins TRBV21-1 to TRBJ2-1; TRBD2 was called by the table and not checked on the DNA. TRBV21-1 is listed as a pseudogene. This CDR3 contains 16 residues. CDR3 protein: CASSRLAGGIDNEQFF. In DNA, the CDR3 is TGTGCCAGCAGCAGATTAGCGGGGGGGATCGACAATGAGCAGTTCTTC.

The rearrangement links TRBV5-8 to TRBJ2-7; D not certain. The CDR3 has 13 amino acids. Germline values: CDR1 SGHTS, CDR2 YDEGEE. V shed 0 bases and J shed 0 bases, with 4 bases lying between them. The DNA for the CDR3 is TGTGCCAGCAGCTTGGGCAGCTCCTACGAGCAGTACTTC. Its translation is CASSLGSSYEQYF.

This rearrangement joins TRBV11-2 to TRBJ1-5; 7 bases are a match to TRBD1. After removal of 5 bases from V and 6 bases from J, the junction contained 4 bases not matched to a gene. The CDR3 has 13 amino acids. Germline V gives CDR1 SGHAT, CDR2 FQNNGV. CDR3 DNA sequence: TGTGCCAGCAGCCGACAGGGCGGTCAGCCCCAGCATTTT. It specifies CASSRQGGQPQHF.

The J gene is TRBJ2-7, the V gene TRBV5-1, with D possibly being TRBD2 (6 bases). V lost 2 bases, J lost 2 bases, and 14 bases lay in between. CDR1 and CDR2 (germline): SGHRS, YFSETQ. The CDR3 is 15 amino acids. The CDR3 reads CASSFGTGEAYEQYF. The CDR3 nucleotides read TGCGCCAGCAGCTTTGGTACGGGAGAGGCCTACGAGCAGTACTTC.

The chain employs TRBV2 and TRBJ1-2; 10 bases line up with TRBD1. After removal of 7 bases from V and 6 bases from J, the junction contained 5 bases not matched to a gene. The CDR3 spans 13 residues. Germline CDR1 and CDR2: SNHLY and FYNNEI. The CDR3 DNA reads as TGTGCCAGCAACCGGGACAGGGGTAATGGCTACACCTTC. As protein: CASNRDRGNGYTF.